This T cell receptor (beta chain) derives from a study of CD8+ T cells in alopecia areata. V was clipped by 6 bases and J by 4 bases, with 7 bases between them. Germline V gene lookup returns CDR1 MNHNY and CDR2 SVGAGI (reference sequence). The CDR3 is 13 amino acids. As to treatment: oral pan-JAK inhibitor, 5-10 mg twice daily. Overall study findings and caveats: Scalp clonality and expanded CD8+ clones among the top 100 were significantly decreased by tofacitinib. Many expanded lesional clones persisted in scalp and blood during tofacitinib treatment. Mice showed clearer TCR sharing than patients did, a gap that was possibly HLA-related.

RNA extraction and reverse transcription yielded cDNA as sequencing template. Sequencing used immunoSEQ multiplex PCR; TCRdb keeps in-frame clones, though not all of them. The table has around 200,000 clones, roughly 53% seen once. As concerns this clone: No antigen is known for it.

V and J are TRBV6-6 and TRBJ1-6; D not resolved. The source material was CD8+ T cells sorted from blood, sampled at week 24, from a patient treated with tofacitinib. The source is a human donor with alopecia areata. Here the CDR3 reads CASSPSYNSPLHF. The CDR3, as DNA: TGTGCCAGCAGCCCCAGTTATAATTCACCCCTCCACTTT.